This TCR beta chain was captured by sequencing in a study of beta chain features in type 1 diabetes. All sorted populations exceeded 95% purity. This clone was counted between two and nine times. Its antigen is unknown. Notes on the study in general: All four CD4+ subsets of Type 1 diabetes patients contained TCRB CDR3s that were moderately but significantly shorter. The study left unresolved whether HLA type influences TCRB rearrangement.

V lost 0 bases and J lost 1, with 7 bases in between. CDR1 is SGHTA, CDR2 FQGNSA, per germline. The CDR3 consists of 15 residues. Of the isolated RNA, all was reverse transcribed, and so the sequenced material was expressed TCRB transcripts. Libraries were prepared by immunoSEQ multiplex PCR; TCRdb keeps only in-frame clonotypes and omits some of them. The repertoire holds 600,000 or so clones, with over 10% as singletons. The chain has TRBV7-2 and TRBJ1-5; D is ambiguous. The sample consisted of naive CD4+ T cells from blood. This TCR was sampled from a man aged 25-45 years with type 1 diabetes. CDR3 DNA: TGTGCCAGCAGCTTAGCTGGGTTCAGCAATCAGCCCCAGCATTTT. Translating it yields CASSLAGFSNQPQHF.